Listed below are T cell receptor beta chains from one sample, sequenced in a study of cytomegalovirus exposure and HLA in healthy donors. TCRdb's copy holds only in-frame clones and misses some; the assay was immunoSEQ multiplex PCR. Of 270,000 or so clones listed, roughly 90% were seen once; the top ten hold about 4%. The sample comprised PBMCs. The receptors stem from a man aged 40-49 years in good health and CMV-seropositive. Each CDR3 is given with its conserved first and last residue. D genes are given only for firm matches. Only part of the rows carry a size: once, few, many, or a class if the clone is expanded.

D gene: NA; V gene: TRBV27; clone size: NA; J gene: TRBJ2-1; CDR3 protein: CASRPRANEQFF; CDR3 DNA: TGTGCCAGCAGGCCTCGAGCAAATGAGCAGTTCTTC
D gene: NA; V gene: TRBV18; clone size: NA; J gene: TRBJ2-3; CDR3 protein: CASSPYTDTQYF; CDR3 DNA: TGTGCCAGCTCACCGTACACAGATACGCAGTATTTT
D gene: TRBD1; V gene: TRBV27; clone size: NA; J gene: TRBJ2-7; CDR3 protein: CASSYRGAGYEQYF; CDR3 DNA: TGTGCCAGCAGTTACAGGGGTGCCGGGTACGAGCAGTACTTC
D gene: NA; V gene: TRBV6-6; clone size: NA; J gene: TRBJ2-7; CDR3 protein: CASSYSNPGAPYEQYF; CDR3 DNA: TGTGCCAGCAGTTACTCGAACCCGGGAGCCCCATACGAGCAGTACTTC
D gene: NA; V gene: TRBV7-9; clone size: once; J gene: TRBJ1-5; CDR3 protein: CASSEGFGGVGPQHF; CDR3 DNA: TGTGCCAGCAGCGAGGGGTTCGGAGGGGTTGGGCCCCAGCATTTT
D gene: TRBD1; V gene: TRBV19; clone size: NA; J gene: TRBJ1-2; CDR3 protein: CASSESGAGTAKNGYTF; CDR3 DNA: TGTGCCAGTAGTGAATCGGGGGCCGGGACAGCTAAGAATGGCTACACCTTC
D gene: TRBD1; V gene: TRBV11-2; clone size: NA; J gene: TRBJ1-4; CDR3 protein: CASSQTGGGEKLFF; CDR3 DNA: TGTGCCAGCAGCCAGACAGGGGGCGGCGAAAAACTGTTTTTT
D gene: NA; V gene: TRBV5-4; clone size: NA; J gene: TRBJ2-1; CDR3 protein: CASSSSSAYNEQFF; CDR3 DNA: TGTGCCAGCAGCTCTTCTAGCGCTTACAATGAGCAGTTCTTC
D gene: NA; V gene: TRBV7-2; clone size: NA; J gene: TRBJ2-1; CDR3 protein: CASSLERQSYNEQFF; CDR3 DNA: TGTGCCAGCAGCTTAGAGAGGCAATCCTACAATGAGCAGTTCTTC
D gene: NA; V gene: TRBV27; clone size: NA; J gene: TRBJ2-7; CDR3 protein: CASFGSWGGEQYF; CDR3 DNA: TGTGCCAGCTTCGGGTCGTGGGGCGGCGAGCAGTACTTC
D gene: NA; V gene: TRBV18; clone size: NA; J gene: TRBJ1-5; CDR3 protein: CASSPLTGTGNQPQHF; CDR3 DNA: TGTGCCAGCTCACCACTAACAGGGACGGGCAATCAGCCCCAGCATTTT
D gene: NA; V gene: TRBV6-5; clone size: NA; J gene: TRBJ2-4; CDR3 protein: CASYTGLAKNIQYF; CDR3 DNA: TGTGCCAGCTATACGGGGTTAGCCAAAAACATTCAGTACTTC
D gene: TRBD1; V gene: TRBV19; clone size: NA; J gene: TRBJ2-7; CDR3 protein: CASKGASYEQYF; CDR3 DNA: TGTGCCAGTAAGGGGGCCTCCTACGAGCAGTACTTC
D gene: TRBD2; V gene: TRBV7-8; clone size: NA; J gene: TRBJ2-7; CDR3 protein: CASSLARDYYEQYF; CDR3 DNA: TGTGCCAGCAGCTTAGCCCGGGACTACTACGAGCAGTACTTC
D gene: TRBD1; V gene: TRBV9; clone size: NA; J gene: TRBJ2-6; CDR3 protein: CASKGQFLDGANVLTF; CDR3 DNA: TGTGCCAGCAAGGGACAGTTTTTAGACGGGGCCAACGTCCTGACTTTC